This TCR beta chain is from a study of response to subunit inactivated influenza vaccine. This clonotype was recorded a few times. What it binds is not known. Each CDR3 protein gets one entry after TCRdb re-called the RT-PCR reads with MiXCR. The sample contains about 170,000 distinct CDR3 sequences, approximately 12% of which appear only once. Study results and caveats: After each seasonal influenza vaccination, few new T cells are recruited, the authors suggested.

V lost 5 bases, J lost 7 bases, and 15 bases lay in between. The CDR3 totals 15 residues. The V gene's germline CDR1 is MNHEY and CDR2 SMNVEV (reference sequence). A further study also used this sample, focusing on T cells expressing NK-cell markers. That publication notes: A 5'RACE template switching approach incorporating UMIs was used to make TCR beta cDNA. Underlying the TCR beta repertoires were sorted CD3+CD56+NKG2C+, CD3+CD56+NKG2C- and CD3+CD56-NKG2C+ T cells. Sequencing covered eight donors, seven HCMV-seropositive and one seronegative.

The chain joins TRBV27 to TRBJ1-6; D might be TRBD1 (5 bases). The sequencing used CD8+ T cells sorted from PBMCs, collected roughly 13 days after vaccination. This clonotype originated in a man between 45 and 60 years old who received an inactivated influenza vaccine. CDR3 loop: CASSPPQGWNSPLHF. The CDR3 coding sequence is TGTGCCAGCAGTCCCCCCCAGGGCTGGAATTCACCCCTCCACTTT.